This TCR beta chain was captured by sequencing in a study of blood T cells in healthy people across ages. The authors ran a second PCR of about 7 to 11 cycles using a sample-barcoded 5' primer and a J-beta primer mix. At least 3 million CDR3-containing paired-end reads were obtained per sample. TCRdb reprocessed the 5' RACE reads via MiXCR and lists one record per CDR3 protein. The sample holds approximately 850,000 distinct CDR3 sequences, roughly 64% seen once. The V segment lost 0 bases and the J segment 0 bases; nucleotides outside the gene matches: 5. Germline CDR1 SGHRS, CDR2 YFSETQ. The CDR3 covers 16 residues. This clonotype occurred a few times.

Sequencing was performed on blood. The rearrangement links TRBV5-1 to TRBJ2-7; 8 nucleotides line up with TRBD1. The clonotype was recovered from a man in his thirties or forties in good health. The CDR3 protein is CASSLGGQASSYEQYF. CDR3 DNA: TGCGCCAGCAGCTTGGGGGGACAGGCGAGCTCCTACGAGCAGTACTTC.